Each of the 30 T cell receptor beta chains below was sequenced from the same sample in a study of graft-versus-host responses after intestinal transplantation. Clones were read by immunoSEQ multiplex PCR, and TCRdb kept only the in-frame ones, dropping some. The sample consists of around 100,000 clones, more than 85% of them appearing once. For these TCRs, the target antigens are not known. Source: unstimulated CD4+ T cells sorted from spleen or lymph node cells, taken before transplant. These receptors came from a human donor who was the organ donor for an intestinal transplant.

The rearrangement links TRBV15 to TRBJ2-5; perhaps TRBD2 as D (7 bases). The CDR3 consists of 16 residues. CDR1 and CDR2 from the germline V gene are LNHNV and YYDKDF (reference sequence). Trimming pared 0 bases from V and 5 bases from J, leaving 16 bases between. CDR3 loop: CATSRDVGGPWETQYF. In DNA, the CDR3 is TGTGCCACCAGCAGAGATGTGGGGGGGCCCTGGGAGACCCAGTACTTC.

The CDR3 loop reads CTSSRAGGRNEQFF. The CDR3 DNA reads as TGCACCAGCAGCCGGGCGGGGGGGCGAAATGAGCAGTTCTTC. The gene calls are TRBV1 and TRBJ2-1; TRBD2, the table's D call, lacks a check against the DNA. TRBV1 is described as a pseudogene. This CDR3 is 14 amino acids long.

The chain couples TRBV19 to TRBJ1-2; a weak D match, TRBD1 (5 bases). The germline V gene encodes CDR1 LNHDA and CDR2 SQIVND (reference sequence). V lost 1 base, J lost 2 bases, and 11 bases lay in between. This CDR3 is 15 amino acids long. CDR3: CASSIGTPENYGYTF. The CDR3, as DNA: TGTGCCAGTAGTATAGGGACACCTGAAAACTATGGCTACACCTTC.

V gene TRBV5-4 combines with J gene TRBJ1-1; D is undetermined. The V and J ends lost 0 bases and 1 base respectively, with 7 bases between them. Germline CDR1 SGHNT, CDR2 YYREEE (reference sequence). The CDR3 is 14 amino acids. The CDR3 bases are TGTGCCAGCAGCTTGGAATCAGGGAACACTGAAGCTTTCTTT. Translation: CASSLESGNTEAFF.

The chain recombines TRBV28 with TRBJ1-5; D remains ambiguous. Trimming removed 2 bases at V and 4 bases at J, with 18 bases between. The CDR3 is made up of 17 amino acids. The V gene's germline CDR1 is MDHEN and CDR2 SYDVKM. Here the CDR3 reads CASSLNLARRLNQPQHF. CDR3 coding DNA: TGTGCCAGCAGTTTAAACTTGGCTCGGCGGCTAAATCAGCCCCAGCATTTT.

This chain uses TRBV6-6 with TRBJ1-1; tentatively, D is TRBD1 (5 bases). CDR1 and CDR2 (germline): MNHNY, SVGAGI (reference sequence). V was cut by 5 bases and J by 1 base, with 11 bases left in between. The CDR3 totals 14 residues. The CDR3: CASSLGGENTEAFF. In nucleotides, the CDR3 is TGTGCCAGCAGTCTCGGGGGGGAGAACACTGAAGCTTTCTTT.

With regard to this clone: One end of the junction fails to match germline, which may point to a read error. The gene calls are TRBV10-3 and TRBJ1-1; perhaps TRBD1 as D (6 bases). Germline loops: CDR1 ENHRY, CDR2 SYGVKD. The CDR3 totals 13 residues. The chain's CDR3 is CAIQQGGNPEAFF. In DNA form, the CDR3 reads TGTGCCATCCAACAGGGTGGGAACCCTGAAGCTTTCTTT.

V usage is TRBV19 and J usage is TRBJ1-1, with D unclear. V was shortened by 9 bases and J by 1 base, with 15 bases between the two germline ends. The CDR3 length is 14 residues. Germline lookup yields CDR1 LNHDA and CDR2 SQIVND (reference sequence). Here the CDR3 reads CASHRRTQNTEAFF. DNA of the CDR3: TGTGCCAGCCATAGGAGAACACAGAACACTGAAGCTTTCTTT.

This chain connects TRBV6-1 to TRBJ1-2; perhaps TRBD1 as D (5 bases). This CDR3 is built from 15 residues. The V end lost 8 bases, the J end lost 2 bases, and 18 bases lay between the germline ends. Germline CDR1 is MNHNS and CDR2 is SASEGT. CDR3 in DNA: TGTGCCAGCCGGGACCGACAGCCGAAGAACTATGGCTACACCTTC. Translation: CASRDRQPKNYGYTF.

As DNA, the CDR3 is TGTGCCAGCGGAGACAGGGGGGTTTTCTATGGCTACACCTTC. Translated: CASGDRGVFYGYTF. The chain employs TRBV6-1 and TRBJ1-2, with 9 positions matching TRBD1. The CDR3 has 14 amino acids. The germline V gene encodes CDR1 MNHNS and CDR2 SASEGT. With 8 bases clipped from V and 4 bases from J, the junction kept 8 bases outside the gene matches.

The V gene is TRBV4-2, the J gene TRBJ1-2; tentative D call: TRBD1 (5 bases). V was pared by 1 base and J by 1 base, with 10 bases between. The CDR3 extends over 15 amino acids. Germline loops: CDR1 LGHNA, CDR2 YNFKEQ. The CDR3 loop reads CASSQVLQDNYGYTF. The CDR3 DNA sequence: TGTGCCAGCAGCCAAGTCTTACAGGATAACTATGGCTACACCTTC.

The gene calls are TRBV7-9 and TRBJ2-2; 8 positions match TRBD2. Germline CDR1 reads SEHNR; CDR2 reads FQNEAQ (reference sequence). The CDR3 extends over 16 amino acids. Trimming at V came to 4 bases and at J to 2 bases, leaving 6 bases not matched to a gene. The chain's CDR3 is CASSSSAGGNTGELFF. As DNA, the CDR3 is TGTGCCAGCAGCTCCTCGGCGGGGGGCAACACCGGGGAGCTGTTTTTT.

The chain joins TRBV15 to TRBJ2-7, with D possibly being TRBD2 (7 bases). The germline CDR1 and CDR2 sequences are LNHNV and YYDKDF (reference sequence). This CDR3 has 17 amino acids. V was shortened by 4 bases and J by 0 bases, with 19 bases between the two germline ends. The DNA of the CDR3 is TGTGCCACCAGCACGCTTGGGGGGGCGGGGAGCTCCTACGAGCAGTACTTC. Translated: CATSTLGGAGSSYEQYF.

The genes are TRBV5-4 and TRBJ2-4; a weak D match, TRBD1 (7 bases). The CDR3 consists of 16 residues. The V and J ends lost 3 bases and 8 bases respectively, with 21 bases between them. Looked up from germline, CDR1 is SGHNT and CDR2 is YYREEE (reference sequence). In DNA form, the CDR3 reads TGTGCCAGCAGCTCTTACAGCAGGGGGGTTGGGGACATTCAGTACTTC. This sequence encodes CASSSYSRGVGDIQYF.

Worth noting for this clone: The germline gene is not matched at one end of the junction; a read error may be the cause. The genes are TRBV28 and TRBJ2-7; 11 bases are a match to TRBD1. The CDR3 is 17 amino acids. The V gene's germline CDR1 is MDHEN and CDR2 SYDVKM. The CDR3 is CASSPSGTGGTQRVKIF. DNA for the CDR3: TGTGCCAGCAGTCCATCCGGGACAGGGGGGACCCAACGTGTAAAAATTTTC.

This clone was recorded once. The V gene is TRBV27, the J gene TRBJ2-1; tentative D call: TRBD2 (5 bases). Germline V gene sequence: CDR1 MNHEY, CDR2 SMNVEV (reference sequence). This CDR3 has 17 amino acids. Trimming pared 6 bases from V and 7 bases from J, leaving 25 bases between. The CDR3 loop is CASSHLLSTPPGNEQFF. The CDR3 DNA sequence: TGTGCCAGCAGCCACCTTTTAAGTACCCCTCCGGGGAATGAGCAGTTCTTC.

Of note for this clone: Other DNA sequences in the sample encode the same CDR3. The chain is built from TRBV5-1 and TRBJ2-7; TRBD1 agrees at 7 bases. Germline V gene sequence: CDR1 SGHRS, CDR2 YFSETQ. CDR3 length: 12 residues. The V and J ends lost 7 bases and 5 bases, in that order; junction bases with no gene match: 6. This CDR3 reads CASRRDSDEQYF. CDR3 bases: TGCGCCAGCCGAAGGGACAGCGACGAGCAGTACTTC.

In nucleotides, the CDR3 is TGTGCCAGCTCACCACCTACAAGGGGGGGGAGCTCCTACGAGCAGTACTTC. This codes for CASSPPTRGGSSYEQYF. The rearrangement joins TRBV18 to TRBJ2-7, with a weak D call TRBD2 (7 bases). The ends were cut back, 0 bases at V and 0 bases at J, with 15 bases in the middle. Germline V CDR1 and CDR2: KGHSH, LQKENI. The CDR3 is made up of 17 amino acids.

This rearrangement joins TRBV5-1 to TRBJ1-3; 8 bases agree with TRBD1. Germline V gene sequence: CDR1 SGHRS, CDR2 YFSETQ. The V gene end was trimmed by 4 bases and the J gene end by 4 bases; junction bases not matched to a gene: 7. The CDR3 length is 15 residues. The DNA for the CDR3 is TGCGCCAGCAGCCCTGACAGGGGACTCGGAAACACCATATATTTT. Protein sequence: CASSPDRGLGNTIYF.

The chain is built from TRBV6-5 and TRBJ1-2, with D perhaps TRBD1 (6 bases). Germline lookup yields CDR1 MNHEY and CDR2 SVGAGI. V was trimmed by 6 bases and J by 5 bases, leaving 13 bases between them. The CDR3 runs 13 residues. DNA of the CDR3: TGTGCCAGCAGCCCCACCGGGACATATGGCTACACCTTC. Amino acid sequence: CASSPTGTYGYTF.

The gene calls are TRBV6-1 and TRBJ2-1; the D is unclear. Looked up from germline, CDR1 is MNHNS and CDR2 is SASEGT. This CDR3 is 12 amino acids long. Trimming stripped 6 bases from V and 2 bases from J, with 5 bases between. The CDR3 sequence: CASSQTYNEQFF. In DNA, the CDR3 is TGTGCCAGCAGCCAAACCTACAATGAGCAGTTCTTC.

The chain is built from TRBV6-1 and TRBJ1-6, with D hard to call. The V and J ends lost 5 bases and 10 bases respectively, with 9 bases between them. There are 12 residues in the CDR3. Germline V CDR1 and CDR2: MNHNS, SASEGT. DNA for the CDR3: TGTGCCAGCAGTTCCTCCGTATCACCCCTCCACTTT. Its protein is CASSSSVSPLHF.

The chain employs TRBV28 and TRBJ1-1; D call uncertain. Germline V gene sequence: CDR1 MDHEN, CDR2 SYDVKM. V lost 2 bases to trimming and J lost 9 bases, with 10 bases between them. There are 12 residues in the CDR3. The CDR3 DNA reads as TGTGCCAGCAGTTTAGTACAGCCTCAAGCTTTCTTT. It is translated as CASSLVQPQAFF.

The chain combines TRBV6-1 with TRBJ2-7; D might be TRBD1 or TRBD2, each matching 5 bases. Judging by the DNA end, TRBJ2-5 fits better; the J call may be wrong. Germline-derived CDR1 and CDR2 are MNHNS and SASEGT. The CDR3 totals 15 residues. The CDR3, as DNA: TGTGCCAGCAGTGAAAGTGGGACGAAGCAAGAGACCCAGTACTTC. Its protein is CASSESGTKQETQYF.

The chain couples TRBV6-1 to TRBJ1-5, with 7 bases fitting TRBD1. V lost 2 bases and J lost 5; bases outside the gene matches: 6. The germline CDR1 and CDR2 sequences are MNHNS and SASEGT. The CDR3 has 15 residues. The CDR3 nucleotides read TGTGCCAGCAGTGAAATGTGGGACAGAGATCAGCCCCAGCATTTT. Its protein is CASSEMWDRDQPQHF.

J is TRBJ2-3 and V is TRBV4-1; 9 bases fit TRBD1. Germline V gene sequence: CDR1 MGHRA, CDR2 YSYEKL. The CDR3 is made up of 16 amino acids. V lost 0 bases, J lost 4 bases, and 5 bases stayed unmatched. The CDR3: CASSQDRRQGADTQYF. The CDR3 DNA reads TGCGCCAGCAGCCAAGATAGGCGACAGGGGGCAGATACGCAGTATTTT.

The chain recombines TRBV28 with TRBJ1-5; D is uncertain. Germline V gene lookup returns CDR1 MDHEN and CDR2 SYDVKM. V was trimmed by 3 bases and J by 4 bases, leaving 10 bases between them. The CDR3 extends over 14 amino acids. The CDR3 nucleotides are TGTGCCAGCAGTTTTCTTGGGGAGAATCAGCCCCAGCATTTT. Translation gives CASSFLGENQPQHF. Full variable domain (missing parts from reference TRBV28 and TRBJ1-5): DVKVTQSSRYLVKRTGEKVFLECVQDMDHENMFWYRQDPGLGLRLIYFSYDVKMKEKGDIPEGYSVSREKKERFSLILESASTNQTSMYLCASSFLGENQPQHFGDGTRLSIL.

This chain links TRBV4-1 with TRBJ2-7; TRBD1 might be the D (5 bases). The CDR3 totals 15 residues. The V end lost 0 bases, the J end lost 6 bases, and 15 bases lay between the germline ends. Germline loops: CDR1 MGHRA, CDR2 YSYEKL. CDR3 nucleotide sequence: TGCGCCAGCAGCCAAGATAGGGCAGGGCAGGGCGAGCAGTACTTC. The encoded protein is CASSQDRAGQGEQYF.

The count of this clone is one. J is TRBJ1-2 and V is TRBV30; the match to TRBD1 covers 7 bases. This CDR3 spans 12 amino acids. The V gene end was trimmed by 6 bases and the J gene end by 8 bases; junction bases not matched to a gene: 9. Germline loops: CDR1 GTSNPN, CDR2 SVGIG (reference sequence). The CDR3 reads CACSPGGSGYTF. The CDR3 nucleotides are TGTGCCTGTTCCCCAGGGGGAAGCGGCTACACCTTC. Combining the CDR3 with reference TRBV30 and TRBJ1-2 gives the whole variable domain SQTIHQWPATLVQPVGSPLSLECTVEGTSNPNLYWYRQAAGRGLQLLFYSVGIGQISSEVPQNLSASRPQDRQFILSSKKLLLSDSGFYLCACSPGGSGYTFGSGTRLTVV.

V and J are TRBV7-9 and TRBJ1-1; D not resolved. The CDR3 is 13 residues long. Germline lookup yields CDR1 SEHNR and CDR2 FQNEAQ (reference sequence). V lost 5 bases, J lost 3 bases, and 10 bases lay in between. The CDR3 DNA reads TGTGCCAGCAGCCCCCCCGGTGACACTGAAGCTTTCTTT. Encoded protein: CASSPPGDTEAFF.